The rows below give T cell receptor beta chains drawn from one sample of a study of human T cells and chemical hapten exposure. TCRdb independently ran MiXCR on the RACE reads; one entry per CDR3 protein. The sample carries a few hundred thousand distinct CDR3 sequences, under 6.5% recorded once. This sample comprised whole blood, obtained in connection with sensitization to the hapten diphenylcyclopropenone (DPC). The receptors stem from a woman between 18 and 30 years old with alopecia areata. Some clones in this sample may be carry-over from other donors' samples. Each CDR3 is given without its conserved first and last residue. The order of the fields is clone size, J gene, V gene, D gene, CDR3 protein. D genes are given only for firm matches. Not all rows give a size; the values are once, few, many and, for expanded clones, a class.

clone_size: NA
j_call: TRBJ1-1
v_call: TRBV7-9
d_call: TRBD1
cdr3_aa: ASSLGGTAGEAF

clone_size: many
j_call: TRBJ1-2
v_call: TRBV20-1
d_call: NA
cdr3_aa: SARDQVAGNNYGYT

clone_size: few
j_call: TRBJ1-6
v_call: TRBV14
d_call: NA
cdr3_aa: ASSQVARGYVPSPLH

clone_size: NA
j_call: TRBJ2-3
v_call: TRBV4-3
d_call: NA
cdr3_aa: ASSQEPSTDTQY

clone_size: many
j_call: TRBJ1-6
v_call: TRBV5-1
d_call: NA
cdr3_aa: ASSLVGLPNSPLH

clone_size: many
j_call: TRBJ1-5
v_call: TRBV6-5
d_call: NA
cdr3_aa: ASSYGGGPQH

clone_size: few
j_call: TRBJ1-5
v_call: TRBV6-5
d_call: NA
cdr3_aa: ASQPRPPGALNQPQH

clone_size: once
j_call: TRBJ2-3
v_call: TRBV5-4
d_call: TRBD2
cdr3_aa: ASSSRTSGGFTDTQY

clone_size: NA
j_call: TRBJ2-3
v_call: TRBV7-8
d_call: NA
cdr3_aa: ASSFIRDTDTQY

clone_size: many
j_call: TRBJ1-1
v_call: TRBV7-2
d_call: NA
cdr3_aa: ASRDLNTEAF

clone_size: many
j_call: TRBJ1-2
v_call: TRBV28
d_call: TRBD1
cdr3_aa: ASSLLPGTGVWPG

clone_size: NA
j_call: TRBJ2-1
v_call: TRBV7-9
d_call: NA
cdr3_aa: ASSWDHNEQF

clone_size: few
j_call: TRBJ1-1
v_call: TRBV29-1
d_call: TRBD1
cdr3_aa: SVEGWEGQGGREAF

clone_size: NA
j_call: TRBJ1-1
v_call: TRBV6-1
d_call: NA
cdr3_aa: ASSYIRMNTEAF

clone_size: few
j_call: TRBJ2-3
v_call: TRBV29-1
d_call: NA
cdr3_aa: SVMTADTQY

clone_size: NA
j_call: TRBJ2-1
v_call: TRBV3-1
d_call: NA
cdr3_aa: ASSLGRAYNEQF

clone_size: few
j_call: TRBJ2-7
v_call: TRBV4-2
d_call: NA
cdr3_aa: ASSLQAGREQY

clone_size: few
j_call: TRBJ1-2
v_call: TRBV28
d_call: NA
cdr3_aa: ASSFVETGYVPTGYT

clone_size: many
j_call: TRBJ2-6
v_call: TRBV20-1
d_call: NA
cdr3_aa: SVDPRSGANVLT

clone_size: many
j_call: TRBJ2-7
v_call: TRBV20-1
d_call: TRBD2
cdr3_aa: SAPTSGGDEQY

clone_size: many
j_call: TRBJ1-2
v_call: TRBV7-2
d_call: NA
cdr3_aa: ASSLGLFYGYT

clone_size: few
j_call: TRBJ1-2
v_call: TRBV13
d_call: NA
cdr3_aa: ASSLLQGGDYGYT

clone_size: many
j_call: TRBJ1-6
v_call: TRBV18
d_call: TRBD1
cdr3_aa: ASSPSGTGAPTLH

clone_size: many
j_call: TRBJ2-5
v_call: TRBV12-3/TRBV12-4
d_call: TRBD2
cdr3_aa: ASRPSGGLQETQY

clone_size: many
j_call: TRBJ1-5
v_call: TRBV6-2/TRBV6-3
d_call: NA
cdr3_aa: ASSYSSPTVSNQPQH

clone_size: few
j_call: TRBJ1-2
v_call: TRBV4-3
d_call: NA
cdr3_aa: ASSQERGRYGYT

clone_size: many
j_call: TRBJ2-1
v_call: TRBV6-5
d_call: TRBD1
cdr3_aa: ASSYDYGTGVTEQF

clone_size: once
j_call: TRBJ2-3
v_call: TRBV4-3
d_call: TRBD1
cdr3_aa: ASSQGTGVTDTQY

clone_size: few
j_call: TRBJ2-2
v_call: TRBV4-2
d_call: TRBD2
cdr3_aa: ASSQYAGGNTGELF

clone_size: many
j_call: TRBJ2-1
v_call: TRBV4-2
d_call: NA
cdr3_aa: ASSQGRTDNEQF

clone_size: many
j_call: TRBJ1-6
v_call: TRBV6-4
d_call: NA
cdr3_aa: ASSAGEESSPLH